This T cell receptor (beta chain) was identified during a study of T cells after yellow fever vaccination (dated by TCRdb to about 2019). About the investigation overall: The SMART-Seq v4 Ultra Low Input RNA kit was used to prepare libraries from fractions with low cell numbers. Two healthy male donors made up the cohort, one aged 18 to 29 years and the other aged 30 to 39 years. To follow T-cell clones before and after primary and booster YFV17D yellow fever vaccination, bulk TCR alpha and beta repertoires were sequenced over time. Bulk PBMC replicates and cell subsets were isolated from blood drawn at multiple timepoints before and after both primary and secondary immunization. Paper-wide results and their limitations: Computational filtering was required because FACS-sorted repertoires could contain abundant contaminating clonotypes from the bulk population. A small share of clonotypes was detected in both CD4 and CD8 compartments, with the overlap likely arising from convergent recombination. Compared with the primary T-cell response, the secondary T-cell response was weaker but faster, peaking on day 5 rather than day 15. The study included only a couple of donors, which limits how far the findings can be generalized. After the booster, most of the clones that had expanded following primary vaccination were detected again (96% of CD4 and more than 85% of CD8), which suggests that memory was broadly maintained.

The CDR3, from cysteine to phenylalanine, totals 13 residues. This entry keeps only the CDR3 DNA: 39 bases, framed from base 1. V lost 3 bases and J lost 4 bases; the stretch between them is 9 bases long. The germline V gene provides CDR1 SGHTA and CDR2 FQGTGA. Explained via the paper, the treatment or condition label denotes: live attenuated yellow fever vaccine strain. At each blood-draw timepoint, two biological replicates of bulk PBMCs were obtained. PBMCs were isolated from peripheral blood using a standard Ficoll-Paque protocol. TriZol was used to extract RNA from bulk PBMCs, CD4 and CD8 fractions, and dextramer-positive and dextramer-negative fractions. Details on this clonotype: Which antigen it targets is not known. No much larger clone exists at a distance of one base, and base qualities are not known.

TCR cDNA was made using 5'RACE template switching, a step that added a universal primer site and unique molecular identifiers. cDNA synthesis was primed from both the TCR alpha and TCR beta constant segments. Two PCR steps were used to amplify libraries, with sample barcodes and sequencing adapters being added in the second step. Sequencing of libraries was performed on Illumina HiSeq 2500 (2x100 bp) or NovaSeq (2x150 bp). The paper's data handling went like this. Reads were demultiplexed and collapsed into UMI consensus sequences with MIGEC, and V(D)J alignment was performed with MiXCR. Clonotypes responding to the vaccine were identified with edgeR on replicate PBMC samples, with the criteria of FDR below 0.01 and a log2 fold change above 5 up to day 15. Bulk clonotypes were assigned CD4 or CD8 identity according to which sequenced CD4 or CD8 repertoire held them at higher abundance. TCRdb reran the public reads through fastp at Q25 and MiXCR, keeping productive beta chains. Merged by CDR3 protein, the rows form single entries marked with the most common genes and DNA. TCRdb's processing, not the authors' own work, is the source of the V and J calls. Within this sample are about 580,000 distinct CDR3 sequences, with about 15% of them counted one time only. Together, the top ten hold 17% of the sample.

Sequenced here: PBMCs, sampled less than 6 days after the first yellow fever vaccination. The source is a man younger than 35 who received the YFV17D yellow fever vaccine. The rearrangement combines TRBV7-3 with TRBJ1-1; no D segment can be confidently identified. The DNA reads as follows: TGTGCCAGCAGCTTCTCGTCCGGCACTGAAGCTTTCTTT. It is translated as CASSFSSGTEAFF.